The rows below give T cell receptor beta chains drawn from one sample of a study of shared clonotypes between healthy human individuals. The protocol was immunoSEQ multiplex PCR, while the TCRdb copy is restricted to in-frame clones and leaves out a portion. Counted here are 2 million to 2.5 million clones, almost 96% occurring once; the ten biggest clones make up about 0.13%. The sample taken for sequencing was naive CD4+ T cells sorted from blood. These receptors were collected from a man between 18 and 35 years old in good health. The CDR3 runs from the conserved cysteine through the conserved F or W. Each record gives: J gene, D gene, clone size, CDR3 length, V gene, CDR3 DNA, CDR3 protein. The D gene is left open where the match is weak. A clone size is listed for some rows: how often the clone was seen (once, few, many), or a class if it is expanded.

J gene: TRBJ1-1
D gene: NA
clone size: NA
CDR3 length: 12
V gene: TRBV5-4
CDR3 DNA: TGTGCCAGCAGCTTTGGGGGACTTGAAGCTTTCTTT
CDR3 protein: CASSFGGLEAFF

J gene: TRBJ2-2
D gene: NA
clone size: NA
CDR3 length: 15
V gene: TRBV7-2
CDR3 DNA: TGTGCCAGCAGCTTCGGAGGTGGAAACACCGGGGAGCTGTTTTTT
CDR3 protein: CASSFGGGNTGELFF

J gene: TRBJ2-5
D gene: TRBD2
clone size: once
CDR3 length: 18
V gene: TRBV5-1
CDR3 DNA: TGCGCCAGCAGCGGAACCGGGACTAGCGGGCAACTTCAAGAGACCCAGTACTTC
CDR3 protein: CASSGTGTSGQLQETQYF

J gene: TRBJ1-1
D gene: NA
clone size: NA
CDR3 length: 10
V gene: TRBV29-1
CDR3 DNA: TGCAGCGCCCCGGGATTTGAAGCTTTCTTT
CDR3 protein: CSAPGFEAFF

J gene: TRBJ1-1
D gene: NA
clone size: NA
CDR3 length: 12
V gene: TRBV19
CDR3 DNA: TGTGCCAGTAGAAGCAGGAACACTGAAGCTTTCTTT
CDR3 protein: CASRSRNTEAFF

J gene: TRBJ2-2
D gene: TRBD1
clone size: NA
CDR3 length: 16
V gene: TRBV9
CDR3 DNA: TGTGCCAGCAGCCCTCGGGACAGGGGAAACACCGGGGAGCTGTTTTTT
CDR3 protein: CASSPRDRGNTGELFF

J gene: TRBJ2-7
D gene: NA
clone size: once
CDR3 length: 16
V gene: TRBV18
CDR3 DNA: TGTGCCAGCTCCGAATTGGGGCCGCCAGGAACCTACGAGCAGTACTTC
CDR3 protein: CASSELGPPGTYEQYF

J gene: TRBJ1-4
D gene: TRBD1
clone size: NA
CDR3 length: 16
V gene: TRBV7-9
CDR3 DNA: TGTGCCACCTCGGACAGGGCGGTAGGGACTAATGAAAAACTGTTTTTT
CDR3 protein: CATSDRAVGTNEKLFF

J gene: TRBJ2-7
D gene: TRBD1
clone size: NA
CDR3 length: 14
V gene: TRBV5-4
CDR3 DNA: TGTGCCAGCAGCTCCCGAGGGGGCAAGGGGGAGCAGTACTTC
CDR3 protein: CASSSRGGKGEQYF

J gene: TRBJ1-5
D gene: TRBD1
clone size: NA
CDR3 length: 16
V gene: TRBV28
CDR3 DNA: TGTGCCAGCACTGGGACAGGGGGCACGGGCAATCAGCCCCAGCATTTT
CDR3 protein: CASTGTGGTGNQPQHF

J gene: TRBJ1-5
D gene: NA
clone size: NA
CDR3 length: 12
V gene: TRBV5-6
CDR3 DNA: TGTGCCAGCAGCTTGCGGGGGCAGCCCCAGCATTTT
CDR3 protein: CASSLRGQPQHF

J gene: TRBJ2-2
D gene: NA
clone size: NA
CDR3 length: 15
V gene: TRBV10-2
CDR3 DNA: TGCGCCAGCAGTGAAACCGGGACTAACACCGGGGAGCTGTTTTTT
CDR3 protein: CASSETGTNTGELFF

J gene: TRBJ2-5
D gene: NA
clone size: NA
CDR3 length: 14
V gene: TRBV6-1
CDR3 DNA: TGTGCCAGCAGTCAAACTCAGGGGGGAGAGACCCAGTACTTC
CDR3 protein: CASSQTQGGETQYF

J gene: TRBJ1-2
D gene: NA
clone size: once
CDR3 length: 13
V gene: TRBV5-5
CDR3 DNA: TGTGCCAGCAGCTTGGGTGGTGGGTACGGCTACACCTTC
CDR3 protein: CASSLGGGYGYTF

J gene: TRBJ2-3
D gene: NA
clone size: NA
CDR3 length: 14
V gene: TRBV9
CDR3 DNA: TGTGCCAGCAGCGACTCAACAGGGCCGGATACGCAGTATTTT
CDR3 protein: CASSDSTGPDTQYF

J gene: TRBJ1-1
D gene: NA
clone size: once
CDR3 length: 17
V gene: TRBV5-1
CDR3 DNA: TGCGCCAGCAGCCCGGGGGGCTGGGAGGGTGTTAAAACTGAAGCTTTCTTT
CDR3 protein: CASSPGGWEGVKTEAFF

J gene: TRBJ2-5
D gene: NA
clone size: NA
CDR3 length: 14
V gene: TRBV30
CDR3 DNA: TGTGCCTGGAGTGTGTTAGGGGGGGACAGGACCCAGTACTTC
CDR3 protein: CAWSVLGGDRTQYF